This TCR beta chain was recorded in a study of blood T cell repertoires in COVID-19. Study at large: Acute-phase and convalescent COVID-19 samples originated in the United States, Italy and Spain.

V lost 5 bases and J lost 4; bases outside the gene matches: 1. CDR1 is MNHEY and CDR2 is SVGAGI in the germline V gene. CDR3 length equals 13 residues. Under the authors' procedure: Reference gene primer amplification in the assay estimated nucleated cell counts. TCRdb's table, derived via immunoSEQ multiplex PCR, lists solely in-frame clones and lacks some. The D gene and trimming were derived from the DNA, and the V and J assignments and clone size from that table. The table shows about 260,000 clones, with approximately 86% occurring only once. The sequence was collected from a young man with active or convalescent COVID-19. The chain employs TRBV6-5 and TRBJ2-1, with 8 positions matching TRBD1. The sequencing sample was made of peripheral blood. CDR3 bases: TGTGCCAGCAGTCGGACAGGGTACAATGAGCAGTTCTTC. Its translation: CASSRTGYNEQFF.